The 28 T cell receptor beta chains below all came from one sample that was sequenced in a study of early T cells in non-severe SARS-CoV-2 infection. TCRdb redid the calling of the 5' RACE reads with MiXCR, one entry per CDR3 protein. The repertoire holds about 76,000 distinct CDR3 sequences, with around 11% as singletons. What was sequenced was whole blood. These receptors were taken from an adult who was a healthcare worker with PCR-confirmed SARS-CoV-2 infection or an uninfected control (not recorded which).

In this sample, this clonotype turned up many times. The CDR3 nucleotides are TGTGCCAGCAGTGACAGGGTTGCTGGGGCCAACGTCCTGACTTTC. Protein sequence: CASSDRVAGANVLTF. The chain recombines TRBV12-3 or TRBV12-4 with TRBJ2-6; 7 nucleotides agree with TRBD1. The V segment lost 5 bases and the J segment 2 bases; nucleotides outside the gene matches: 3. This CDR3 is built from 15 residues.

Many counts were recorded for this clonotype. V is TRBV14 and J is TRBJ2-3, with D tentatively TRBD2 (6 bases). CDR1 is SGHDN and CDR2 is FVKESK in the germline V gene. Trimming cost V 3 bases and J 2 bases, with 9 bases left between them. The CDR3 spans 14 residues. Here the CDR3 reads CASSQLGLTDTQYF. CDR3 coding DNA: TGTGCCAGCAGCCAGTTGGGACTCACAGATACGCAGTATTTT.

This clonotype was counted at least ten times. The chain combines TRBV30 with TRBJ1-6; D is ambiguous. Germline V CDR1 and CDR2: GTSNPN, SVGIG (reference sequence). Between the trimmed V and J ends, which lost 2 bases and 0 bases, there was a span of 2 bases. This CDR3 comprises 13 residues. The DNA for the CDR3 is TGTGCCTGGAGTAGCTCCTATAATTCACCCCTCCACTTT. Amino acids: CAWSSSYNSPLHF.

The chain recombines TRBV20-1 with TRBJ2-7; 7 bases agree with TRBD1. The CDR3 is 15 amino acids. V lost 0 bases, J lost 4 bases, and 9 bases stayed unmatched. Looked up from germline, CDR1 is DFQATT and CDR2 is SNEGSKA (reference sequence). The CDR3 region is CSARESTGKEYEQYF. In DNA, the CDR3 is TGCAGTGCTAGAGAGTCGACAGGGAAGGAGTACGAGCAGTACTTC.

On this clonotype: In this CDR3 the conserved last residue, phenylalanine or tryptophan, is missing, so a read error is likely. V is TRBV12-5 and J is TRBJ2-6; D could derive from TRBD1 or TRBD2 (6 bases each). The CDR3 covers 19 residues. The germline V gene has CDR1 LGHNT and CDR2 FRNRAP. The CDR3 nucleotides are TGTGCTAGTGGCTTGGGGGGCCAAGGGACTCTCACTGGGGCCAACGTCCTGACTTAC. Residues: CASGLGGQGTLTGANVLTY.

The table lists this clonotype with many counts. This chain connects TRBV29-1 to TRBJ2-3; D tentatively fits TRBD1 or TRBD2 (5 bases each). This CDR3 has 12 amino acids. Trimming cost V 4 bases and J 0 bases, with 5 bases left between them. Germline V lookup: CDR1 SQVTM, CDR2 ANQGSEA. CDR3 in DNA: TGCAGCGTTGGGGACAGCACAGATACGCAGTATTTT. Protein sequence: CSVGDSTDTQYF.

This clonotype was observed a few times. The chain has TRBV6-5 and TRBJ2-7; D is ambiguous. V lost 2 bases and J lost 3, with 8 bases in between. The length of the CDR3 is 13 residues. The germline V gene encodes CDR1 MNHEY and CDR2 SVGAGI. The CDR3 sequence: CASSYTPGYEQYF. Here the CDR3 DNA reads TGTGCCAGCAGTTACACACCAGGCTACGAGCAGTACTTC.

A few counts support this clonotype. The V call is TRBV27, the J call TRBJ2-1; 10 bases are shared with TRBD2. The CDR3 has 16 residues. Per germline, CDR1 MNHEY and CDR2 SMNVEV (reference sequence). V shed 7 bases and J 7 bases; nucleotides not matched to a gene: 13. The CDR3 nucleotides are TGTGCCAGCACACCCTTCAGCGGGGGGGCTTTTAATGAGCAGTTCTTC. As protein: CASTPFSGGAFNEQFF.

This clonotype was counted ten times or more. This rearrangement joins TRBV12-3 or TRBV12-4 to TRBJ2-7; D is perhaps TRBD2 (6 bases). V was cut by 7 bases and J by 2 bases, with 12 bases left in between. This CDR3 spans 13 amino acids. The CDR3 protein is CASMGGLTYEQYF. The CDR3 DNA follows: TGTGCCAGCATGGGGGGTTTGACCTACGAGCAGTACTTC.

CDR3 loop: CASSLELAGVGIQYF. As DNA, the CDR3 is TGTGCCAGCAGCTTAGAGCTAGCGGGGGTTGGGATCCAGTACTTC. The rearrangement uses TRBV7-2 and TRBJ2-5; 10 bases are a match to TRBD2. This CDR3 contains 15 residues. The germline CDR1 and CDR2 sequences are SGHTA and FQGNSA. Trimming took 1 base from V and 10 from J; bases not matched to a gene: 9.

The chain uses TRBV14 and TRBJ1-6; D is uncertain. Germline values: CDR1 SGHDN, CDR2 FVKESK. The CDR3 runs to 18 residues. V was cut by 0 bases and J by 0 bases, with 12 bases left in between. The CDR3 is CASSQDREASSYNSPLHF. In DNA form, the CDR3 reads TGTGCCAGCAGCCAAGATCGGGAGGCGAGCTCCTATAATTCACCCCTCCACTTT.

Only a few counts were recorded for this clonotype. The chain is built from TRBV3-1 and TRBJ1-2; D unresolved. The V and J ends lost 1 base and 0 bases respectively, with 6 bases between them. The CDR3 sequence is 14 residues long. Germline lookup yields CDR1 LGHDT and CDR2 YNNKEL (reference sequence). The CDR3 nucleotides read TGTGCCAGCAGCCAAGCACAGTCTAACTATGGCTACACCTTC. Protein sequence: CASSQAQSNYGYTF.

This clonotype was seen ten or more times. The chain is built from TRBV11-2 and TRBJ1-6; no definite D call. There are 17 residues in the CDR3. Germline V gene data show CDR1 as SGHAT and CDR2 as FQNNGV. Trimming removed 0 bases at V and 0 bases at J, with 9 bases between. CDR3 sequence (DNA): TGTGCCAGCAGCTTAGACGCACTGAGCTCCTATAATTCACCCCTCCACTTT. Amino acid sequence: CASSLDALSSYNSPLHF.

This clonotype was seen many times. The rearrangement uses TRBV29-1 and TRBJ1-2; possibly TRBD1 for D (6 bases). The CDR3 is made up of 13 amino acids. With 0 bases removed from V and 3 bases from J, the gap between germline ends came to 8 bases. Germline CDR1 is SQVTM and CDR2 is ANQGSEA. Here the CDR3 reads CSVEETGYYGYTF. The CDR3 DNA reads as TGCAGCGTTGAAGAGACAGGTTACTATGGCTACACCTTC.

A few counts support this clonotype. DNA for the CDR3: TGTGCCAGCACGAGGTTGTCTAGCTCCTATGAGCAGTTCTTC. Translating gives CASTRLSSSYEQFF. The chain links TRBV6-1 to TRBJ2-1; weak D call: TRBD2 (5 bases). Germline V gene lookup returns CDR1 MNHNS and CDR2 SASEGT. The CDR3 is 14 residues long. V was clipped by 7 bases and J by 8 bases, with 18 bases between them.

This clonotype was counted ten times or more. The chain recombines TRBV20-1 with TRBJ1-6; the D is unclear. The V end lost 0 bases, the J end lost 0 bases, and 12 bases lay between the germline ends. The CDR3 totals 17 residues. Germline-derived CDR1 and CDR2 are DFQATT and SNEGSKA (reference sequence). The DNA for the CDR3 is TGCAGTGCTAGAGATTTGAGGAAGGGCTCCTATAATTCACCCCTCCACTTT. Protein: CSARDLRKGSYNSPLHF.

This clonotype has a handful of counts. The chain links TRBV19 to TRBJ2-7, with 13 bases lining up with TRBD2. The length of the CDR3 is 16 residues. Per the germline V gene, CDR1 is LNHDA and CDR2 is SQIVND (reference sequence). V shed 5 bases and J 2 bases; nucleotides not matched to a gene: 6. The CDR3 loop is CASSPLGTSGTYEQYF. In DNA form, the CDR3 reads TGTGCCAGTAGTCCGCTCGGGACTAGCGGGACCTACGAGCAGTACTTC.

This clonotype turned up a few times. The genes are TRBV28 and TRBJ2-3; TRBD2 agrees at 10 bases. Germline CDR1 reads MDHEN; CDR2 reads SYDVKM. The CDR3 consists of 14 residues. J was trimmed by 3 bases and V by 7 bases; bases with no gene match: 4. CDR3: CASTGTSVTDTQYF. The CDR3 DNA reads TGTGCCAGCACAGGGACTAGCGTAACAGATACGCAGTATTTT.

There are a few counts of this clonotype. The chain combines TRBV11-2 with TRBJ1-1, with TRBD1 matching over 8 bases. The J segment lost 6 bases and the V segment lost 1 base, leaving 7 bases of the junction unmatched. Germline V gene sequence: CDR1 SGHAT, CDR2 FQNNGV. This CDR3 is 15 amino acids long. In DNA form, the CDR3 reads TGTGCCAGCAGCTTAGTTGGACAGGGTGGCGCTGAAGCTTTCTTT. It yields the protein CASSLVGQGGAEAFF.

This clonotype has ten or more counts. The chain couples TRBV29-1 to TRBJ2-7; 7 positions agree with TRBD1. Germline V gene data show CDR1 as SQVTM and CDR2 as ANQGSEA. V lost 3 bases, J lost 3 bases, and 8 bases stayed unmatched. The CDR3 consists of 14 residues. CDR3 sequence (DNA): TGCAGCGTTGAGCCCGGGACAGAGGGCTACGAGCAGTACTTC. This codes for CSVEPGTEGYEQYF.

The chain employs TRBV6-2 or TRBV6-3 and TRBJ2-1; D possibly uses TRBD1 or TRBD2 (6 bases each). V was pared by 5 bases and J by 7 bases, with 18 bases between. The CDR3 loop spans 15 amino acids. Germline V CDR1 and CDR2: MNHEY, SVGEGT. CDR3 residues: CASSPGGPTRNEQFF. In DNA form, the CDR3 reads TGTGCCAGCAGTCCCGGGGGCCCTACCCGGAATGAGCAGTTCTTC.

This clonotype was detected many times. V is TRBV12-3 or TRBV12-4 and J is TRBJ2-5, with D perhaps matching TRBD2 (5 bases). The CDR3 extends over 16 amino acids. The V gene lost 3 bases and the J gene lost 3 bases, with 17 bases spanning the gap. CDR3 DNA: TGTGCCAGCAGTTTTTATGGCGTCGGAGGAGAAGAGACCCAGTACTTC. This codes for CASSFYGVGGEETQYF.

V gene TRBV5-1 combines with J gene TRBJ2-7, with D perhaps matching TRBD1 (6 bases). Trimming removed 0 bases at V and 2 bases at J, with 9 bases between. Germline values: CDR1 SGHRS, CDR2 YFSETQ. The CDR3 is 14 amino acids. The chain's CDR3 is CASSLAEGAYEQYF. CDR3 DNA: TGCGCCAGCAGCTTGGCCGAGGGGGCCTACGAGCAGTACTTC.

This clonotype was observed a few times. V gene TRBV18 combines with J gene TRBJ2-3; no clear D gene. This CDR3 is built from 12 residues. CDR1 is KGHSH, CDR2 LQKENI, per germline. Trimming removed 5 bases from V and 5 bases from J, with 8 bases in between. The CDR3 DNA is TGTGCCAGCTCATCGACGGGAGATACGCAGTATTTT. This gives the protein CASSSTGDTQYF.

The chain is built from TRBV29-1 and TRBJ2-3; possible D gene TRBD2, 6 bases. The CDR3 totals 13 residues. Deletions cut 6 bases from V and 6 bases from J, with 16 bases between. Germline V gives CDR1 SQVTM, CDR2 ANQGSEA. The CDR3 nucleotides are TGCAGCGTGGGCGCGGGGACTCGGGATACGCAGTATTTT. Amino acid sequence: CSVGAGTRDTQYF.

This clonotype was counted between two and nine times. The V call is TRBV6-5, the J call TRBJ1-6; unclear D gene. The CDR3 totals 19 residues. The ends were cut back, 2 bases at V and 6 bases at J, with 23 bases in the middle. Germline lookup yields CDR1 MNHEY and CDR2 SVGAGI. This CDR3 reads CASSYRAYHATLGNSPLHF. In nucleotides, the CDR3 is TGTGCCAGCAGTTACCGGGCATACCACGCGACACTCGGTAATTCACCCCTCCACTTT.

This clonotype was seen only a few times. CDR3 protein: CASSYSRGLGNNEQFF. DNA of the CDR3: TGTGCCAGCAGTTACTCCAGGGGACTAGGAAACAATGAGCAGTTCTTC. The V and J genes are TRBV6-2 or TRBV6-3 and TRBJ2-1; 8 bases match TRBD2. Per the germline V gene, CDR1 is MNHEY and CDR2 is SVGEGT. CDR3 size: 16 residues. The J segment lost 5 bases and the V segment lost 0 bases, leaving 6 bases of the junction unmatched.

This chain links TRBV6-2 or TRBV6-3 with TRBJ1-5, with D unclear. This CDR3 has 17 amino acids. Between the trimmed V and J ends, which lost 0 bases and 0 bases, there was a span of 12 bases. Germline loops: CDR1 MNHEY, CDR2 SVGEGT. The CDR3 protein is CASSYSSFDISNQPQHF. CDR3 nucleotides: TGTGCCAGCAGTTACTCTAGTTTCGATATTAGCAATCAGCCCCAGCATTTT.